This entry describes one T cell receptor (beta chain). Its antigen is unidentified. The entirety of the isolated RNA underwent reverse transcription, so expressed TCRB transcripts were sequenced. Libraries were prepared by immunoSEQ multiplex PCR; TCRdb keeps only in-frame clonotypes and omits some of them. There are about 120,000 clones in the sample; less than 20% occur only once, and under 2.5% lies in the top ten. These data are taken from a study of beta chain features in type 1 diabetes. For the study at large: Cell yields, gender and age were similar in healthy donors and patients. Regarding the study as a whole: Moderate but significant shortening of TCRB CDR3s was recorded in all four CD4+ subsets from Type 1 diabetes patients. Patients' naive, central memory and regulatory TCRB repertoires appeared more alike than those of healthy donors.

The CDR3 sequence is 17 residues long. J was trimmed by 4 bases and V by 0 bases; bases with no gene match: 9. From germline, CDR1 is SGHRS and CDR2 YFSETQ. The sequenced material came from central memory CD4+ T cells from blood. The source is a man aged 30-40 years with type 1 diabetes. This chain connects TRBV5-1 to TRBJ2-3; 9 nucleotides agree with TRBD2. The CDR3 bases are TGCGCCAGCAGCTTGGCCTTGGGACTAGCAGACCCAGATACGCAGTATTTT. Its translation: CASSLALGLADPDTQYF.